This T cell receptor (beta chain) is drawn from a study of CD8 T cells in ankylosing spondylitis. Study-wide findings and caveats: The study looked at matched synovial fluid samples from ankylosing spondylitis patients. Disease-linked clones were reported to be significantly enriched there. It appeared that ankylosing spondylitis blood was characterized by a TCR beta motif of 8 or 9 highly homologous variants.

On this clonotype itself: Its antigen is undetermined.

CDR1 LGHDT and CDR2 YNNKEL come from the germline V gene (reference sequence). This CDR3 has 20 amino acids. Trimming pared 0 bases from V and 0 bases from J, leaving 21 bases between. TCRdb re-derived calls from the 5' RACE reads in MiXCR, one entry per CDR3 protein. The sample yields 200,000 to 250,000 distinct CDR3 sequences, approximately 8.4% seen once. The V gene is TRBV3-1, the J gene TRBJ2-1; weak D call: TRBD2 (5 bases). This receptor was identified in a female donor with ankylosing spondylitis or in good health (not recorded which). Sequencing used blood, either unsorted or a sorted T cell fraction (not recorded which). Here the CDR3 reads CASSQEAARLPGSSYNEQFF. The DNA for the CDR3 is TGTGCCAGCAGCCAAGAAGCGGCTAGACTACCCGGTAGCTCCTACAATGAGCAGTTCTTC.